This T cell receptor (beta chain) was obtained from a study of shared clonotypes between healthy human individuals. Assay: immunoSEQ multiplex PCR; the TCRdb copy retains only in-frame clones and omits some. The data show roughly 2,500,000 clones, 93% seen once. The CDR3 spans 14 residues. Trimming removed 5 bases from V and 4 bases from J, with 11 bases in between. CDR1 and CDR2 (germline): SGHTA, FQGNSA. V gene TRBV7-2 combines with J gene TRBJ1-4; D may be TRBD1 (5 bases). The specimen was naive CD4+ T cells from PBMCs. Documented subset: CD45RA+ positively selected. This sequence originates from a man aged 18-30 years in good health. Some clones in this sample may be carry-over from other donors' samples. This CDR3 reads CASSRGLLNEKLFF. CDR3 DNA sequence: TGTGCCAGCAGCCGGGGACTGCTTAATGAAAAACTGTTTTTT.